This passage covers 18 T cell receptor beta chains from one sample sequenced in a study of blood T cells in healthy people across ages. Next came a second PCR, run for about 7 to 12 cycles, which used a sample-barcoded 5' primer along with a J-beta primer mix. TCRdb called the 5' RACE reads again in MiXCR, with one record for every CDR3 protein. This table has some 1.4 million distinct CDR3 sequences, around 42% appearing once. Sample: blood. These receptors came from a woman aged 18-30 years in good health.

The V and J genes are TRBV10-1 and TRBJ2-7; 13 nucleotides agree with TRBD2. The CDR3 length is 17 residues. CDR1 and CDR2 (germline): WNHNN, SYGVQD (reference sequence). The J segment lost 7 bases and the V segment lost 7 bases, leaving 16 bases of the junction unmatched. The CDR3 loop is CASIKGLAGTHLGEQYF. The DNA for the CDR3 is TGCGCCAGCATCAAGGGACTAGCGGGGACACATTTAGGGGAGCAGTACTTC.

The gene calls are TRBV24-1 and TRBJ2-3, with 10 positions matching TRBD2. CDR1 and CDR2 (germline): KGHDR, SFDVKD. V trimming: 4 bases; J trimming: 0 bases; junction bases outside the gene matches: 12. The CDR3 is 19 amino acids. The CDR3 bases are TGTGCCACCAGTGACCCTGGCCCTATAGCGGGGGGAAGCACAGATACGCAGTATTTT. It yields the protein CATSDPGPIAGGSTDTQYF.

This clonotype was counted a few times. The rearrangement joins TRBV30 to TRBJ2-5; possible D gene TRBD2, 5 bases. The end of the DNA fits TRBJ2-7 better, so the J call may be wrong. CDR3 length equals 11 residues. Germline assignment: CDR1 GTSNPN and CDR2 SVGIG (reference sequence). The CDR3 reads CAWNGIHEQYF. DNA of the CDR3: TGTGCCTGGAACGGGATCCACGAGCAGTACTTC.

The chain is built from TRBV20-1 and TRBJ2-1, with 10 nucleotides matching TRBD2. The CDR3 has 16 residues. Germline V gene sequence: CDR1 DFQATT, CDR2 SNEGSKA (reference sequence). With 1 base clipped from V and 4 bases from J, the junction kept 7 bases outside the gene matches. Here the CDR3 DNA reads TGCAGTGCTAGAGCCAGCGGGGGGGCCGAGTACAATGAGCAGTTCTTC. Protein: CSARASGGAEYNEQFF.

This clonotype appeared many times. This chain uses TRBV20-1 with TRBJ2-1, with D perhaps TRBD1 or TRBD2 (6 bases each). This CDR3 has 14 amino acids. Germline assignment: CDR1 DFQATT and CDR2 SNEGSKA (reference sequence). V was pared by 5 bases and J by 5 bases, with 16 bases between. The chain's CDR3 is CSARLGGGNNEQFF. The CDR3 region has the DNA TGCAGTGCTCGTCTGGGGGGCGGGAACAATGAGCAGTTCTTC.

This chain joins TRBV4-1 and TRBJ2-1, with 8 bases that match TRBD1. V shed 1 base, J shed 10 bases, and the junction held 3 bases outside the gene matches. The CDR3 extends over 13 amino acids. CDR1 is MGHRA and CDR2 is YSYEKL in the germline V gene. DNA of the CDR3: TGCGCCAGCAGCCAAGTCACAGGGGGGGAGCAGTTCTTC. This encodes CASSQVTGGEQFF.

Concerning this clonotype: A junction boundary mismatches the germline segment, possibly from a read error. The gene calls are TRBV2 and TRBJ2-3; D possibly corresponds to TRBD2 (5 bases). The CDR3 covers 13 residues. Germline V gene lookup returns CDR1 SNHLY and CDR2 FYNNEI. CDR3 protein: CASSGGSTDTRYF. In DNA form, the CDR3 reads TGTGCCAGCAGTGGCGGGTCCACAGATACGCGGTATTTT.

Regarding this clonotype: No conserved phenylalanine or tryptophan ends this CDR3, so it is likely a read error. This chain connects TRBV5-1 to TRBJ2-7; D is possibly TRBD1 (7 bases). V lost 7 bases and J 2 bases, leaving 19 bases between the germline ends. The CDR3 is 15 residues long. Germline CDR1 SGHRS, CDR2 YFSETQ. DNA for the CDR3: TGCGCCAGCCGTTCGGCAGGGGGGCCACCCTACGAGCAGTACTTA. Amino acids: CASRSAGGPPYEQYL.

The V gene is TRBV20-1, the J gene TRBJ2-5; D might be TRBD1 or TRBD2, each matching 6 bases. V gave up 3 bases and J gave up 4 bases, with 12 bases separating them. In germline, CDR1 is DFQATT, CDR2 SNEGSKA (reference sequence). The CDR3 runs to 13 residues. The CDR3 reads CSASGGPGETQYF. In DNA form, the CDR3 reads TGCAGTGCTAGCGGGGGCCCGGGAGAGACCCAGTACTTC.

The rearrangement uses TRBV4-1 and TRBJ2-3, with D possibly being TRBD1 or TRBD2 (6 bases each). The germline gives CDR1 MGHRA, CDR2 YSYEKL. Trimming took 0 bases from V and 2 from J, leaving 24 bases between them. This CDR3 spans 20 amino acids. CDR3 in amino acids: CASSQEILGRGPSPTDTQYF. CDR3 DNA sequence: TGCGCCAGCAGCCAAGAGATCTTGGGACGGGGGCCGAGTCCCACAGATACGCAGTATTTT.

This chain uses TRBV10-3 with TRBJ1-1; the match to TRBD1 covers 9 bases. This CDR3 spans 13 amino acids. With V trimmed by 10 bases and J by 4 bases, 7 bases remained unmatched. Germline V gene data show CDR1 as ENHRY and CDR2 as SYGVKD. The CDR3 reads CATTGTGSTEAFF. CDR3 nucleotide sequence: TGTGCCACTACCGGGACAGGGTCCACTGAAGCTTTCTTT.

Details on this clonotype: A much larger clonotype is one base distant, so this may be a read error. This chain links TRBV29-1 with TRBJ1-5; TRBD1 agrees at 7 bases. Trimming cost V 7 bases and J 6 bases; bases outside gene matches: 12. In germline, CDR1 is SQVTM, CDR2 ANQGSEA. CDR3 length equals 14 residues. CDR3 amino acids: CSAANTGAGQPQHF. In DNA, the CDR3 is TGCAGCGCTGCAAACACAGGGGCGGGTCAGCCCCAGCATTTT.

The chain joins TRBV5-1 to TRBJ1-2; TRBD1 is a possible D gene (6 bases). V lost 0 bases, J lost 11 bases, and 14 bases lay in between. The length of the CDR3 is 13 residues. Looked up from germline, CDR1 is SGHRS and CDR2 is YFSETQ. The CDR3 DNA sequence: TGCGCCAGCAGCTTGGGTCGGGAGGGGGATTACACCTTC. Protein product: CASSLGREGDYTF.

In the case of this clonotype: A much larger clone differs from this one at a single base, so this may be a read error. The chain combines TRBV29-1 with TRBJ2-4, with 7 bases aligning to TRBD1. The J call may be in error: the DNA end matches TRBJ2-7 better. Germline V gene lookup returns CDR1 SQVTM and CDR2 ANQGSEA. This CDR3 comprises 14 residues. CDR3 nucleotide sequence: TGCAGCGTTGCTGCAGGGACAGAGGGCTACGAGCAGTACTTC. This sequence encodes CSVAAGTEGYEQYF.

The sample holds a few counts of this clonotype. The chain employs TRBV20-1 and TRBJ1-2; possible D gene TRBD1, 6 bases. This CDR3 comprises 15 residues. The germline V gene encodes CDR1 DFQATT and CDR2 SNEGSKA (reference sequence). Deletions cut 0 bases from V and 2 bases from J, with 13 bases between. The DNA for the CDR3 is TGCAGTGCTAGAGATAATGGGGGCGTGAACTATGGCTACACCTTC. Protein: CSARDNGGVNYGYTF.

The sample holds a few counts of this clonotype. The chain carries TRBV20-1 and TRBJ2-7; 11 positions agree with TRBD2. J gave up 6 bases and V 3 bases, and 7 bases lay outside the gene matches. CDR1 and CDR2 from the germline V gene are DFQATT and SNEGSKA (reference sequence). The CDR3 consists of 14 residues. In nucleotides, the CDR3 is TGCAGTGCTAGGGGGGGACTAGCGGTCGGCGAGCAGTACTTC. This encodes CSARGGLAVGEQYF.

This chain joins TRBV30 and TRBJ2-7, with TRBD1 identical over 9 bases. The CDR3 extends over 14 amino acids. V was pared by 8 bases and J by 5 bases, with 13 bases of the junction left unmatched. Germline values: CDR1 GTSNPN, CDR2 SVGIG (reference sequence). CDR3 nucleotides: TGTGCCGGCGCCGGAGGACAGGGGTTCCACGAGCAGTACTTC. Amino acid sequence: CAGAGGQGFHEQYF.

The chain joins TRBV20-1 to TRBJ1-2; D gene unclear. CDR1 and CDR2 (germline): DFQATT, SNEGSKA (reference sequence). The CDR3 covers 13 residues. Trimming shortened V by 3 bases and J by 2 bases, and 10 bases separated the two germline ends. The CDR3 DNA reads TGCAGTGCTAGTGCCCTAGGGAACTATGGCTACACCTTC. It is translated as CSASALGNYGYTF.